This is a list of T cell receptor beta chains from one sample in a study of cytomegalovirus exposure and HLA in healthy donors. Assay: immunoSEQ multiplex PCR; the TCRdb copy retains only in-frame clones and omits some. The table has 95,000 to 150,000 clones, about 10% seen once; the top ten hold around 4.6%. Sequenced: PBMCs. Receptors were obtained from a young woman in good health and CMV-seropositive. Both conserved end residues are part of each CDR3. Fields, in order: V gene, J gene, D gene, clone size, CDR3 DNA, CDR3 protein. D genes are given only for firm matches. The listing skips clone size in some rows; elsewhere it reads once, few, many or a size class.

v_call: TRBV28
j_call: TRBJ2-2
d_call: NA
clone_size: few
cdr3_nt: TGTGCCAGCACTCGGGGAGAGGTAGCCACCGGGGAGCTGTTTTTT
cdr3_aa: CASTRGEVATGELFF

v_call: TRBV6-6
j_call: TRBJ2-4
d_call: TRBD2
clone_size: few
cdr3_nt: TGTGCCAGCAGCCCTAGCGGAAAAAACATTCAGTACTTC
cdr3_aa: CASSPSGKNIQYF

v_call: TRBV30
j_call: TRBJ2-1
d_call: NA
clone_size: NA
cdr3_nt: TGTGCCTGGAGTCAGGATGAGCAGTTCTTC
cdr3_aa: CAWSQDEQFF

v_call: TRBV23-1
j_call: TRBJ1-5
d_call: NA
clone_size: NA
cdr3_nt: TGCGCCAGCAGTCAATCGAAGAGTCGGGCAGGGAGGGTGGTTCAGCCCCAGCATTTT
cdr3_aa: CASSQSKSRAGRVVQPQHF

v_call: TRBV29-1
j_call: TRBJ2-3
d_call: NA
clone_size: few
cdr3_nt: TGCAGCGTTGACCCCCGGGAGTGGGCAGATACGCAGTATTTT
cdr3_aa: CSVDPREWADTQYF

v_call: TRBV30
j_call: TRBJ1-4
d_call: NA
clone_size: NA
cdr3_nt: TGTGCCTGGAGTGTATTACGAAGTCATGGGCCGAAGCCCAACGCAAATGAAAAACTGTTTTTT
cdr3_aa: CAWSVLRSHGPKPNANEKLFF

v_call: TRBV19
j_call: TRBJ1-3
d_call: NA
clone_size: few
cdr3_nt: TGTGCCAGTAGTCTCTCTGGAAACACCATATATTTT
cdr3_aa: CASSLSGNTIYF

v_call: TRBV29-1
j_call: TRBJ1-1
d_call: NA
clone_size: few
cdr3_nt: TGCAGCGTCCAACCGGGAGGATACACTGAAGCTTTCTTT
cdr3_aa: CSVQPGGYTEAFF

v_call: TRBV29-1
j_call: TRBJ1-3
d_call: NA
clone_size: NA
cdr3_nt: TGCAGCGCCCGAAGCCAGACAACTGGAAACACCATATATTTT
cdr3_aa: CSARSQTTGNTIYF

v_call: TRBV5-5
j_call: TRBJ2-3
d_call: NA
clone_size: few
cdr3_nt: TGTGCCAGCAGCTTGGGCGGGGGCCGCGGGGATACGCAGTATTTT
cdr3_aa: CASSLGGGRGDTQYF

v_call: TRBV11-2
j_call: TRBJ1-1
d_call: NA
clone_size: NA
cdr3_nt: TGTGCCAGCAGCTCCACCGGTAGGGGGTTTGAGGACACTGAAGCTTTCTTT
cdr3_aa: CASSSTGRGFEDTEAFF

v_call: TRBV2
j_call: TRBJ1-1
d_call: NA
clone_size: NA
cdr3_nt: TGTGCCAGCGCCACCGGGACATCAGAAGCTTTCTTT
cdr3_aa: CASATGTSEAFF

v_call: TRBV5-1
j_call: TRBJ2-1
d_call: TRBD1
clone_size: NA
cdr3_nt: TGCGCCAGCAGCGCAGCAGGACAGGGGGCCTACAATGAGCAGTTCTTC
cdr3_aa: CASSAAGQGAYNEQFF

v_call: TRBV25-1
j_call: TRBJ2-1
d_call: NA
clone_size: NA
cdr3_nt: TGTGCCAGCAGTGAATCTAGTAGGAATGAGCAGTTCTTC
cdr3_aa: CASSESSRNEQFF

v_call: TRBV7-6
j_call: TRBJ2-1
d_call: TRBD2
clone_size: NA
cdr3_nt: TGTGCCAGCAGCCCCGGACTAGCGGGCCCCCGCTACAATGAGCAGTTCTTC
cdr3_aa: CASSPGLAGPRYNEQFF

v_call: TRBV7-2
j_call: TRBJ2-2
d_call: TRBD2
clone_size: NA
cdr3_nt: TGTGCCAGCAGCTTAAGATCGGGGGGCACCGGGGAGCTGTTTTTT
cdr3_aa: CASSLRSGGTGELFF